A selection of T cell receptor beta chains follows, all from one sample in a study of T cell responses to AZD1222 COVID-19 vaccine. Libraries were prepared by immunoSEQ multiplex PCR; TCRdb keeps only in-frame clonotypes and omits some of them. The sample includes 120,000 to 150,000 clones, approximately 88% of them seen just once. The starting material was peripheral blood, obtained 28 days after the second dose of the MenACWY control vaccine. The receptors were gathered from an adult who received the MenACWY meningococcal vaccine as a control. Both conserved end residues are part of each CDR3. Fields, in order: D gene, J gene, V gene, clone size, CDR3 DNA, CDR3 protein. D genes are given only for firm matches. Rows give clone size only sometimes, using once, few, many, or a class for an expanded clone.

>NA|TRBJ1-2|TRBV18|NA
TGTGCCAGCTCCTCCTCGGACGCCAGTAACTATGGCTACACCTTC
CASSSSDASNYGYTF
>NA|TRBJ1-5|TRBV7-2|NA
TGTGCCAGCAGCTTAGGAGGGGAGGCGGGTCAGCCCCAGCATTTT
CASSLGGEAGQPQHF
>NA|TRBJ1-1|TRBV20-1|NA
TGCAGTGCGACGGACAGCCGGGAAGCTTTCTTT
CSATDSREAFF
>TRBD1|TRBJ1-6|TRBV9|NA
TGTGCCAGCAGCGTCACAGGGGACACATATAATTCACCCCTCCACTTT
CASSVTGDTYNSPLHF
>NA|TRBJ2-5|TRBV10-3|once
TGTGCCATCAGCTTCGATGCGGAGACCCAGTACTTC
CAISFDAETQYF
>TRBD1|TRBJ1-2|TRBV5-1|NA
TGCGCCAGCAGCGCGGACAGGGGGCTCTATGGCTACACCTTC
CASSADRGLYGYTF
>TRBD2|TRBJ2-1|TRBV4-3|NA
TGCGCCAGCAGCCTGGCTAGCGGGGGTTACAATGAGCAGTTCTTC
CASSLASGGYNEQFF
>NA|TRBJ2-5|TRBV9|NA
TGTGCCAGCAGCGTACGTCCCGGCCAAGAGACCCAGTACTTC
CASSVRPGQETQYF
>NA|TRBJ1-1|TRBV6-6|once
TGTGCCAGCTCAGCGGGACGGAAGAACACTGAAGCTTTCTTT
CASSAGRKNTEAFF
>NA|TRBJ1-4|TRBV19|NA
TGTGCCAGTAGACCCCCGGGGGTAGGCGAAAAACTGTTTTTT
CASRPPGVGEKLFF
>NA|TRBJ1-6|TRBV7-2|once
TGTGCCAGCAGCTTTGGATCACCCCTCCACTTT
CASSFGSPLHF